The clone carrying this T cell receptor beta chain was detected only a few times. The length of the CDR3 is 17 residues. The germline gives CDR1 MDHEN, CDR2 SYDVKM. V dropped 5 bases and J dropped 3 bases, with 19 bases sitting between them. This specimen belongs to a study of blood T cell repertoires in COVID-19. Study background: Whether acute or convalescent, the COVID-19 samples came from the United States, Italy and Spain. The analysed material was cDNA or gDNA that came from T cells, B-cell-depleted T cells, or PBMCs.

As originally analysed: Amplification of reference gene primers provided the estimated nucleated cell counts. TCRdb's table, derived via immunoSEQ multiplex PCR, lists solely in-frame clones and lacks some. That table supplies the V and J calls and clone size; D and trimming were determined from the DNA. The table has approximately 400,000 clones, more than 80% seen once; the top ten hold 0.95% to 1.5%. The sequencing sample was made of peripheral blood. The chain uses TRBV28 and TRBJ1-4; no firm D call. The receptor comes from a man between 40 and 49 years old with acute or convalescent COVID-19. The CDR3 bases are TGTGCCAGCAGTCCGTTTGCCGCGGGTCCGGCTAATGAAAAACTGTTTTTT. Protein: CASSPFAAGPANEKLFF. The entire variable domain, with the rest obtained from reference TRBV28 and TRBJ1-4, is as follows: DVKVTQSSRYLVKRTGEKVFLECVQDMDHENMFWYRQDPGLGLRLIYFSYDVKMKEKGDIPEGYSVSREKKERFSLILESASTNQTSMYLCASSPFAAGPANEKLFFGSGTQLSVL.